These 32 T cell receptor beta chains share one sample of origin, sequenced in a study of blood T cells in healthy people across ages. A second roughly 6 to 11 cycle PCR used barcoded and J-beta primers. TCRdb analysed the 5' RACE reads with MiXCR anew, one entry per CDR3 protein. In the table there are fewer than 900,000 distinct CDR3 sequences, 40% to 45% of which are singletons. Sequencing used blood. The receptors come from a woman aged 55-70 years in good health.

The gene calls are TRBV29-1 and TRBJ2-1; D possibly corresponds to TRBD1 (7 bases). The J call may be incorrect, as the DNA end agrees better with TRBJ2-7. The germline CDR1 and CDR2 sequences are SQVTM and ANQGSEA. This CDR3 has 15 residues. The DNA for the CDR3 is TGCAGCGTTGAGGCGGGACAGACCACCTACAATGAGCAGTACTTC. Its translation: CSVEAGQTTYNEQYF.

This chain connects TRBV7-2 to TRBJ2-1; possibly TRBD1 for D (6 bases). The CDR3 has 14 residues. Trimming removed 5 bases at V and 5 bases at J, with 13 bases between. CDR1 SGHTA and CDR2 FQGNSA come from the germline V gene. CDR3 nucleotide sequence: TGTGCCAGCAGCCGGGTACAGGGAAACAATGAGCAGTTCTTC. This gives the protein CASSRVQGNNEQFF.

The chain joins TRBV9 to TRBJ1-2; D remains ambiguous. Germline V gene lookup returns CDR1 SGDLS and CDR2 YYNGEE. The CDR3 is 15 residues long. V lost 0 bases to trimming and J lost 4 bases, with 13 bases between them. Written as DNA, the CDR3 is TGTGCCAGCAGCGTAGAGACCACGACTGTCTATGGCTACACCTTC. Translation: CASSVETTTVYGYTF.

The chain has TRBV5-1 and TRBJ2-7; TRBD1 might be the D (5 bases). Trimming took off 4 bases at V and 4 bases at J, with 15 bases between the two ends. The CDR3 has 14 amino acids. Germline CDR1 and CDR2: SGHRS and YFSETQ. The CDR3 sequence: CASSVEQDRYEQYF. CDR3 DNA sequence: TGCGCCAGCAGCGTGGAACAGGACCGTTACGAGCAGTACTTC.

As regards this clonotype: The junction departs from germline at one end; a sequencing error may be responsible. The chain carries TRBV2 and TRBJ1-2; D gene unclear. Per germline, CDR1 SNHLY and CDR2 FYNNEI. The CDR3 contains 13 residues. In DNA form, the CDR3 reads TGTGGCAGCCGGGCAGCGTCTAACTATGGCTACACCTTC. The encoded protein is CGSRAASNYGYTF.

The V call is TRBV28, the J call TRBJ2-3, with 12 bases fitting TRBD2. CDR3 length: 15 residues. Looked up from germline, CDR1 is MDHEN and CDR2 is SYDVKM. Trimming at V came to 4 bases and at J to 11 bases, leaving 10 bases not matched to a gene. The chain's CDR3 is CASSSLAGGQGWQYF. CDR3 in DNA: TGTGCCAGCAGTTCTCTAGCGGGGGGGCAGGGTTGGCAGTATTTT.

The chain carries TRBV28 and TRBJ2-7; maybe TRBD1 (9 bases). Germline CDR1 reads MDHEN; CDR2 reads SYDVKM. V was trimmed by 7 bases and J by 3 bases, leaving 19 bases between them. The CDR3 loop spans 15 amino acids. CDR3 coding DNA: TGTGCCAGCACCTCGGGGGGGACAGGGATCTACGAGCAGTACTTC. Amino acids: CASTSGGTGIYEQYF.

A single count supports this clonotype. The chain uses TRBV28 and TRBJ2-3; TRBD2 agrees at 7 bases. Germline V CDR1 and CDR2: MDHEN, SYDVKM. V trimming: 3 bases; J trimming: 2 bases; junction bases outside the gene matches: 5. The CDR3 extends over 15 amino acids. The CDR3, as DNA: TGTGCCAGCAGTTTGGCTAGCGGATACACAGATACGCAGTATTTT. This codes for CASSLASGYTDTQYF.

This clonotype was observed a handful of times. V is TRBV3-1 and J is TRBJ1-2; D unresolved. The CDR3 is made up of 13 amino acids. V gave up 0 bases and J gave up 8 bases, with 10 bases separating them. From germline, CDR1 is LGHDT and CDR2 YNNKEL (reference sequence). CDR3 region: CASSQDGLWGYTF. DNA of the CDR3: TGTGCCAGCAGCCAAGATGGGCTTTGGGGCTACACCTTC.

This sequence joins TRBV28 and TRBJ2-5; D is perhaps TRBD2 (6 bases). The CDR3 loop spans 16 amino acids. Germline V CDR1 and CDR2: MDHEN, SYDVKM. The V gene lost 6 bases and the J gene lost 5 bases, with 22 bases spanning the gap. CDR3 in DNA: TGTGCCAGCAGCTCCCCGGTGGAGGGCCTGGAGGAGACCCAGTACTTC. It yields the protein CASSSPVEGLEETQYF.

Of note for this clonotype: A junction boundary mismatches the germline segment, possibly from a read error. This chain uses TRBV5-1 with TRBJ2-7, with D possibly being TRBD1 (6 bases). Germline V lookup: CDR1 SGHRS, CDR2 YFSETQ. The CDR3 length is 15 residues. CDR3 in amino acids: CASSLDGTTSYELYF. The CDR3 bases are TGCGCCAGCAGCTTGGACGGGACAACCTCCTACGAGCTGTACTTC.

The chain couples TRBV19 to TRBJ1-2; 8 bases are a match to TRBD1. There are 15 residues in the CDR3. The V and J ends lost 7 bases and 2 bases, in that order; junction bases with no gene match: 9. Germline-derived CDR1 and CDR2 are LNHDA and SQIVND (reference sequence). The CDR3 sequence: CASTYERQGNYGYTF. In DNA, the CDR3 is TGTGCCAGTACCTACGAACGACAGGGGAACTATGGCTACACCTTC. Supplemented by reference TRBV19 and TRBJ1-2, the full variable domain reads DGGITQSPKYLFRKEGQNVTLSCEQNLNHDAMYWYRQDPGQGLRLIYYSQIVNDFQKGDIAEGYSVSREKKESFPLTVTSAQKNPTAFYLCASTYERQGNYGYTFGSGTRLTVV.

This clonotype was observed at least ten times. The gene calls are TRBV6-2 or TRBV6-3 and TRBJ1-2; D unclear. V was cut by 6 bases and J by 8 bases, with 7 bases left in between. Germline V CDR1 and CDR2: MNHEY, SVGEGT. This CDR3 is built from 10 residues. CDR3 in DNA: TGTGCCAGCAGCGATGAAGGCTACACCTTC. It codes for CASSDEGYTF.

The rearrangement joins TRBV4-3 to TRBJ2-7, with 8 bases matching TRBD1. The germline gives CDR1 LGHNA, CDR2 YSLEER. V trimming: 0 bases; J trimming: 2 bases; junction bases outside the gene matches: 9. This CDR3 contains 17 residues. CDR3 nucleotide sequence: TGCGCCAGCAGCCAAGATCAACCCGAGACAGGGGCCTACGAGCAGTACTTC. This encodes CASSQDQPETGAYEQYF.

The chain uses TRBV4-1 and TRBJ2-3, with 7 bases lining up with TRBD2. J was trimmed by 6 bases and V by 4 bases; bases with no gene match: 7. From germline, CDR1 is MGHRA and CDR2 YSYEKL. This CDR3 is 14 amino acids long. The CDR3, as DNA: TGCGCCAGCAGCCGAGGACTAGACAGCGATACGCAGTATTTT. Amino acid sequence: CASSRGLDSDTQYF.

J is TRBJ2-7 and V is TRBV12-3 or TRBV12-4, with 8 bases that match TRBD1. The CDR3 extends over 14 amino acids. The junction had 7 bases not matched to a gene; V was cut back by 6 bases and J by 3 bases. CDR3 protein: CASSRDRISYEQYF. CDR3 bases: TGTGCCAGCAGCCGGGACAGGATAAGCTACGAGCAGTACTTC.

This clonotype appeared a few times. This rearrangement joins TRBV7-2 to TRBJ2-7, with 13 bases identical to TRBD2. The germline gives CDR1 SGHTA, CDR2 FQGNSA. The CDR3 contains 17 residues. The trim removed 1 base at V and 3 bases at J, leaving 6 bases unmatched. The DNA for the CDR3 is TGTGCCAGCAGCTTAGGAGGGACTAGCGGGACCAACTACGAGCAGTACTTC. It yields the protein CASSLGGTSGTNYEQYF.

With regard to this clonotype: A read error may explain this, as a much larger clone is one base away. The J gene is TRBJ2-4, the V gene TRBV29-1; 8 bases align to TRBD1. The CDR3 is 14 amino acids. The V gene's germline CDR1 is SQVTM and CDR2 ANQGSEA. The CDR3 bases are TGCAGCGCCCGGACAGGGAGGTCAAAAAACATTCGGTACTTC. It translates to CSARTGRSKNIRYF.

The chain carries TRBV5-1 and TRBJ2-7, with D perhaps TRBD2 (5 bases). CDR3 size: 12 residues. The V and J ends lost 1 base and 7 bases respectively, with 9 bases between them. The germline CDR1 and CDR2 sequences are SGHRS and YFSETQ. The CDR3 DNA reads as TGCGCCAGCAGCTTGTCGGAGGAGGAGCAGTACTTC. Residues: CASSLSEEEQYF.

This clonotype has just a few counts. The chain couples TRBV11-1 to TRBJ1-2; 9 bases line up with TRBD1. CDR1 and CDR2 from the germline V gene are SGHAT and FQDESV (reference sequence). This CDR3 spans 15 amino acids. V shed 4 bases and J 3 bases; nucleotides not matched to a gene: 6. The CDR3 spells CASSSQDRGDYGYTF. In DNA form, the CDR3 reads TGTGCCAGCAGCTCCCAGGACAGGGGTGACTATGGCTACACCTTC.

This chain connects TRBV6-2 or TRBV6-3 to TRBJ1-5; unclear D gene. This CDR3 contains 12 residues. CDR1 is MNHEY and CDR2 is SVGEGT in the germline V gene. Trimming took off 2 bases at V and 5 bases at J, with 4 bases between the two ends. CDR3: CASSYPHQPQHF. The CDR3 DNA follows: TGTGCCAGCAGTTACCCCCATCAGCCCCAGCATTTT.

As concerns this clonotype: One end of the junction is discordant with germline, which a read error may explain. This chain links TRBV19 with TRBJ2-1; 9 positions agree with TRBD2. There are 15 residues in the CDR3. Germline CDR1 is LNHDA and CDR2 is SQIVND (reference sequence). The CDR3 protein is CVSTPLAGSYNEQFF. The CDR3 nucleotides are TGTGTCAGTACCCCACTAGCGGGTTCCTACAATGAGCAGTTCTTC.

The CDR3 nucleotides read TGCAGTGCTAGAGAACTTAGCGGGAGGTCTTACAATGAGCAGTTCTTC. This gives the protein CSARELSGRSYNEQFF. V gene TRBV20-1 combines with J gene TRBJ2-1; 10 bases match TRBD2. In germline, CDR1 is DFQATT, CDR2 SNEGSKA (reference sequence). There are 16 residues in the CDR3. V gave up 0 bases and J gave up 4 bases; unmatched junction bases: 6.

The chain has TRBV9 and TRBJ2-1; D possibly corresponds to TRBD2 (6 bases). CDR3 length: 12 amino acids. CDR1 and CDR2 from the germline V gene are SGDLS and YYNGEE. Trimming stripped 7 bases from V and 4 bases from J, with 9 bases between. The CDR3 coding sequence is TGTGCCAGCGGGACTCCTTACAATGAGCAGTTCTTC. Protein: CASGTPYNEQFF.

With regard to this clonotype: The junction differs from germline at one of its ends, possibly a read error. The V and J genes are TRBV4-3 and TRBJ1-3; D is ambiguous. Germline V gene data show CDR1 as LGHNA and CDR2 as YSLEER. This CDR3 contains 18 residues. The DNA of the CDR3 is TGCGCCAGCAGCCAAGATCCTCTTAAGGCCCGTCCTGGAAGCACCATATATTTT. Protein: CASSQDPLKARPGSTIYF.

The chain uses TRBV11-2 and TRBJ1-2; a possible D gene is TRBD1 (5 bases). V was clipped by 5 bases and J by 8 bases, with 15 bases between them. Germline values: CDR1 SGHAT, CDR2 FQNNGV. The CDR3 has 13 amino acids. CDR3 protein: CASSQGAAMGYTF. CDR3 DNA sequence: TGTGCCAGCAGCCAGGGAGCCGCCATGGGCTACACCTTC.

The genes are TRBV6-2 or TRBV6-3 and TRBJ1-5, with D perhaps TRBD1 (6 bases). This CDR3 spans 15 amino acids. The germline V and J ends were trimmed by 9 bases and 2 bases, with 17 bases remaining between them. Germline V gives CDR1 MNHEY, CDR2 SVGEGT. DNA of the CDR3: TGTGCCAGGTCCAAGTACAGGGCACGCAATCAGCCCCAGCATTTT. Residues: CARSKYRARNQPQHF.

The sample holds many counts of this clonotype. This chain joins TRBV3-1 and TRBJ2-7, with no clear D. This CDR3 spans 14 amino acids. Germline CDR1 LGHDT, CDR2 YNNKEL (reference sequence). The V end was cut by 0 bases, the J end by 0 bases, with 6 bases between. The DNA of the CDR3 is TGTGCCAGCAGCCAAGAGGCCGGCTCCTACGAGCAGTACTTC. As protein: CASSQEAGSYEQYF.

The CDR3 spells CSARATGDAYYGYTF. In DNA form, the CDR3 reads TGCAGTGCTAGAGCCACAGGGGACGCGTACTATGGCTACACCTTC. This sequence joins TRBV20-1 and TRBJ1-2; 7 bases match TRBD1. CDR3 length: 15 residues. V was clipped by 1 base and J by 3 bases; unmatched bases: 8. Germline loops: CDR1 DFQATT, CDR2 SNEGSKA (reference sequence).

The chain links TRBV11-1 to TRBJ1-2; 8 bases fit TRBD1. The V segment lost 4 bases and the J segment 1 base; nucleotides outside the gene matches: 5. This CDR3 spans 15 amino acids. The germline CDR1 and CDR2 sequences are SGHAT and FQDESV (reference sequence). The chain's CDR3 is CASSSRQGRNYGYTF. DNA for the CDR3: TGTGCCAGCAGCTCCCGACAGGGGCGTAACTATGGCTACACCTTC.

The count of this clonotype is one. CDR3 nucleotide sequence: TGCAGTGCTAGAGATCAGGCTAAAATGCAACCCCAGCATTTT. Its translation is CSARDQAKMQPQHF. The chain combines TRBV20-1 with TRBJ1-5, with D hard to call. CDR3 length: 14 residues. V was trimmed by 0 bases and J by 10 bases, leaving 16 bases between them. Germline CDR1 reads DFQATT; CDR2 reads SNEGSKA (reference sequence).

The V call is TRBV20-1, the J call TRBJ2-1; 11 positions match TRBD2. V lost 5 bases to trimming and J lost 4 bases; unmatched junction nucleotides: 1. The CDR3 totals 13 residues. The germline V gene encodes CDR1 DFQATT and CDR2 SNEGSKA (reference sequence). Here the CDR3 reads CSAVAGGYNEQFF. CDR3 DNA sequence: TGCAGTGCTGTAGCGGGAGGGTACAATGAGCAGTTCTTC.